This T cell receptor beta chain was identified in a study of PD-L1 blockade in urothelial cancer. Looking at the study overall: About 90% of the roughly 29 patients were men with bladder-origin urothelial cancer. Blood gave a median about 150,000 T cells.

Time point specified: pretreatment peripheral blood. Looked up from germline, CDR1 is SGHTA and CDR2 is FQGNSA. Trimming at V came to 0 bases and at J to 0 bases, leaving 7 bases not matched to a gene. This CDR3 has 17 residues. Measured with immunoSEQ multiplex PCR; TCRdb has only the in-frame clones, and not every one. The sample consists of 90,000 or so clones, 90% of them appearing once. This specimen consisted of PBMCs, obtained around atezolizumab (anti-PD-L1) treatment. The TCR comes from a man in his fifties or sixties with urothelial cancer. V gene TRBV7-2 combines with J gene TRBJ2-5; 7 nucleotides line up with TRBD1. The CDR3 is CASSLALTGTYQETQYF. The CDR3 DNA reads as TGTGCCAGCAGCTTAGCTTTGACAGGGACCTACCAAGAGACCCAGTACTTC.